A single sample gave rise to the 21 T cell receptor beta chains below, sequenced in a study of blood T cells in healthy people across ages (dated by TCRdb to between 2015 and 2016). Library generation was performed with 5' RACE. Sequenced using an Illumina HiSeq 2500. A second PCR of 7 to 11 cycles was run with a J-beta primer mix and a sample-barcoded 5' primer. The raw public data were reprocessed by TCRdb itself: fastp quality trimming at Q25, MiXCR clonotype calling, in-frame beta chains only. Duplicate CDR3 protein sequences are folded into a single record with the most common DNA and genes. Recorded for this sample are some 1,000,000 distinct CDR3 sequences; under 30% of them occurred a single time. The ten largest clones add up to approximately 0.79% of the sample. This sample was also put to use in a study of T cells of mothers and their children.

Specimen: blood. The receptors stem from a girl aged 2 to 9 in good health.

The chain combines TRBV4-1 with TRBJ2-1, with 10 bases fitting TRBD2. With 4 bases clipped from V and 2 bases from J, the junction kept 8 bases outside the gene matches. CDR1 and CDR2 (germline): MGHRA, YSYEKL. CDR3 length: 17 residues. CDR3 DNA: TGCGCCAGCAGCCGAGAACCCCTAGCGGGAGCCTACAATGAGCAGTTCTTC. The encoded protein is CASSREPLAGAYNEQFF.

This clonotype was seen only a few times. The chain couples TRBV13 to TRBJ2-2; TRBD1 matches at 9 bases. V trimming: 3 bases; J trimming: 6 bases; junction bases outside the gene matches: 8. The CDR3 is 16 residues long. CDR1 is PRHDT and CDR2 is FYEKMQ in the germline V gene (reference sequence). The CDR3 DNA follows: TGTGCCAGCAGCTTCAAAACCGGGACAGGGTCCGGGGAGCTGTTTTTT. This codes for CASSFKTGTGSGELFF.

This clonotype occurred a few times. The chain recombines TRBV29-1 with TRBJ1-2; D ambiguous. CDR1 is SQVTM and CDR2 is ANQGSEA in the germline V gene. This CDR3 comprises 14 residues. V lost 0 bases, J lost 0 bases, and 8 bases lay in between. CDR3 nucleotides: TGCAGCGTTGAAGATCGCGGCCCTAACTATGGCTACACCTTC. This sequence encodes CSVEDRGPNYGYTF.

This chain uses TRBV2 with TRBJ2-7, with TRBD2 matching 7 bases. Germline V gives CDR1 SNHLY, CDR2 FYNNEI. The CDR3 is 15 residues long. Unmatched junction bases numbered 14, after V lost 6 bases and J lost 6 bases. CDR3 nucleotide sequence: TGTGCCAGCAGAAACCTGGCAGGGAGGGCGGGCGAGCAGTACTTC. Amino acid sequence: CASRNLAGRAGEQYF.

This clonotype was seen more than once but under ten times. The V call is TRBV7-9, the J call TRBJ1-6; D unclear. This CDR3 has 15 residues. From germline, CDR1 is SEHNR and CDR2 FQNEAQ (reference sequence). V was clipped by 5 bases and J by 7 bases, with 15 bases between them. CDR3 region: CASSGRERENSPLHF. The CDR3 bases are TGTGCCAGCAGCGGGCGGGAGAGAGAGAATTCACCCCTCCACTTT. Drawing the rest from reference TRBV7-9 and TRBJ1-6, the complete variable domain is DTGVSQNPRHKITKRGQNVTFRCDPISEHNRLYWYRQTLGQGPEFLTYFQNEAQLEKSRLLSDRFSAERPKGSFSTLEIQRTEQGDSAMYLCASSGRERENSPLHFGNGTRLTVT.

The genes are TRBV28 and TRBJ1-1; D gene unclear. This CDR3 has 15 residues. Per germline, CDR1 MDHEN and CDR2 SYDVKM. V lost 6 bases to trimming and J lost 0 bases, with 14 bases between them. Here the CDR3 reads CASSRGRVMNTEAFF. CDR3 DNA sequence: TGTGCCAGCAGCCGGGGAAGGGTTATGAACACTGAAGCTTTCTTT. Complete variable domain (other parts from reference TRBV28 and TRBJ1-1): DVKVTQSSRYLVKRTGEKVFLECVQDMDHENMFWYRQDPGLGLRLIYFSYDVKMKEKGDIPEGYSVSREKKERFSLILESASTNQTSMYLCASSRGRVMNTEAFFGQGTRLTVV.

The chain uses TRBV29-1 and TRBJ1-4, with TRBD1 matching 9 bases. After removal of 7 bases from V and 5 bases from J, the junction contained 5 bases not matched to a gene. The CDR3 runs 13 residues. Germline values: CDR1 SQVTM, CDR2 ANQGSEA. CDR3 residues: CSAKTGGNEKLFF. The CDR3 coding sequence is TGCAGCGCTAAGACAGGGGGGAATGAAAAACTGTTTTTT. The full variable domain, with the rest looked up from reference TRBV29-1 and TRBJ1-4, is SAVISQKPSRDICQRGTSLTIQCQVDSQVTMMFWYRQQPGQSLTLIATANQGSEATYESGFVIDKFPISRPNLTFSTLTVSNMSPEDSSIYLCSAKTGGNEKLFFGSGTQLSVL.

The table lists this clonotype with a few counts. The V call is TRBV28, the J call TRBJ2-5; D is unclear. The CDR3 contains 12 residues. The V gene's germline CDR1 is MDHEN and CDR2 SYDVKM. Trimming stripped 10 bases from V and 1 base from J, with 10 bases between. CDR3 in amino acids: CATRPAQETQYF. In DNA form, the CDR3 reads TGTGCCACTCGACCCGCCCAAGAGACCCAGTACTTC.

There are a few counts of this clonotype. The rearrangement links TRBV12-3 or TRBV12-4 to TRBJ2-1, with 9 bases aligning to TRBD1. The last part of the DNA fits TRBJ2-7 better; the J call may be wrong. The CDR3 contains 15 residues. The CDR3 bases are TGTGCCAGCAGCCAAACAGGACAGGGGAGCTACGAGCAGTACTTC. This translates into CASSQTGQGSYEQYF.

The CDR3 loop reads CASSTIPSGTSAQFF. In DNA form, the CDR3 reads TGTGCCAGCAGCACGATTCCCTCCGGGACCAGCGCGCAGTTCTTC. The V gene is TRBV7-9, the J gene TRBJ2-5; D could derive from TRBD1 or TRBD2 (5 bases each). The end of the DNA fits TRBJ2-1 better, so the J call may be wrong. Germline V gene data show CDR1 as SEHNR and CDR2 as FQNEAQ (reference sequence). This CDR3 region has 15 residues.

The chain has TRBV24-1 and TRBJ1-5, with D hard to call. The CDR3 covers 12 residues. The V end lost 4 bases, the J end lost 5 bases, and 5 bases lay between the germline ends. Germline loops: CDR1 KGHDR, CDR2 SFDVKD. The CDR3 loop is CATSDRDQPQHF. CDR3 DNA: TGTGCCACCAGTGACCGGGATCAGCCCCAGCATTTT.

This clonotype was counted only a few times. The genes are TRBV7-2 and TRBJ1-1; no reliable D call. The CDR3 is made up of 13 amino acids. In germline, CDR1 is SGHTA, CDR2 FQGNSA. V was pared by 1 base and J by 8 bases, with 11 bases between. The CDR3 bases are TGTGCCAGCAGCTTAGAAAGGCGGAACGAAGCTTTCTTT. Its translation: CASSLERRNEAFF.

The V and J genes are TRBV6-1 and TRBJ1-2; TRBD1 matches at 9 bases. This CDR3 is built from 16 residues. The V and J ends lost 9 bases and 6 bases, in that order; junction bases with no gene match: 17. Germline V gene sequence: CDR1 MNHNS, CDR2 SASEGT. The CDR3 DNA follows: TGTGCCAGTATTCTCCGGGACAGGGAATGGGTAAATGGCTACACCTTC. Translated: CASILRDREWVNGYTF.

V and J are TRBV4-2 and TRBJ1-4; D unresolved. Germline CDR1 is LGHNA and CDR2 is YNFKEQ. Trimming shortened V by 4 bases and J by 8 bases, and 20 bases separated the two germline ends. There are 16 residues in the CDR3. CDR3 amino acids: CASSLEGIPGGEKLFF. As DNA, the CDR3 is TGTGCCAGCAGCCTAGAGGGCATCCCCGGAGGGGAAAAACTGTTTTTT.

The chain couples TRBV24-1 to TRBJ2-1; D not resolved. V lost 7 bases, J lost 10 bases, and 13 bases lay in between. The CDR3 totals 12 residues. Germline lookup yields CDR1 KGHDR and CDR2 SFDVKD. CDR3 in amino acids: CATSDSSREQFF. As DNA, the CDR3 is TGTGCCACCAGCGACTCCTCGCGGGAGCAGTTCTTC.

This sequence joins TRBV10-1 and TRBJ2-3; 9 nucleotides line up with TRBD2. The CDR3 sequence is 16 residues long. The germline V gene encodes CDR1 WNHNN and CDR2 SYGVQD (reference sequence). J lost 4 bases, V lost 0 bases, and 5 bases had no gene match. CDR3 nucleotide sequence: TGCGCCAGCAGTGAGTCGTGGGCTAGCGGGGCAGATACGCAGTATTTT. The encoded protein is CASSESWASGADTQYF.

This clonotype was seen a handful of times. The rearrangement uses TRBV6-6 and TRBJ1-1, with D perhaps matching TRBD1 (5 bases). Trimming stripped 6 bases from V and 6 bases from J, with 20 bases between. Germline assignment: CDR1 MNHNY and CDR2 SVGAGI (reference sequence). CDR3 length equals 15 residues. The CDR3 region is CASRRPSGGDSEAFF. DNA of the CDR3: TGTGCCAGCAGACGACCCTCCGGGGGGGATTCTGAAGCTTTCTTT.

This clonotype was seen only a few times. The rearrangement uses TRBV11-2 and TRBJ2-7; TRBD2 matches 9 bases. The CDR3 has 17 amino acids. The germline V gene has CDR1 SGHAT and CDR2 FQNNGV. V lost 0 bases and J lost 0; bases outside the gene matches: 6. The CDR3, as DNA: TGTGCCAGCAGCTTAGACGGGAGCGGGGGGAGCTCCTACGAGCAGTACTTC. The encoded protein is CASSLDGSGGSSYEQYF.

The V and J genes are TRBV27 and TRBJ1-2; 10 bases fit TRBD1. Per the germline V gene, CDR1 is MNHEY and CDR2 is SMNVEV (reference sequence). V was clipped by 6 bases and J by 7 bases; unmatched bases: 5. CDR3 size: 13 residues. The CDR3 sequence: CASSTTGGFGYTF. CDR3 nucleotide sequence: TGTGCCAGCAGCACGACAGGGGGCTTTGGCTACACCTTC.

The V call is TRBV20-1, the J call TRBJ2-5, with 7 bases identical to TRBD2. The CDR3 consists of 14 residues. Trimming cost V 0 bases and J 5 bases; bases outside gene matches: 6. Germline V gene data show CDR1 as DFQATT and CDR2 as SNEGSKA (reference sequence). The CDR3: CSARETPGGETQYF. As DNA, the CDR3 is TGCAGTGCTAGAGAGACCCCCGGGGGGGAGACCCAGTACTTC.

This chain joins TRBV12-3 or TRBV12-4 and TRBJ2-5; 9 bases map to TRBD1. CDR3 length equals 17 residues. V shed 6 bases, J shed 2 bases, and the junction held 13 bases outside the gene matches. CDR3 protein: CASSTSRQGVWQETQYF. CDR3 nucleotides: TGTGCCAGCAGCACCTCCCGACAGGGGGTCTGGCAAGAGACCCAGTACTTC.